This is a list of T cell receptor beta chains from one sample in a study of human T cells and chemical hapten exposure. TCRdb called the RACE reads again in MiXCR, with one record for every CDR3 protein. The repertoire holds about 90,000 distinct CDR3 sequences, with 11% as singletons. Sequencing used whole blood, obtained in connection with sensitization to the hapten diphenylcyclopropenone (DPC). These receptors all come from a woman aged 25 to 45 with alopecia areata. Some clones in this sample may be carry-over from other donors' samples. Each CDR3 is given with its conserved first and last residue.

CDR3 protein | J gene | V gene
CASSLPGTDTQYF | TRBJ2-3 | TRBV27
CASSLHRTNTFPFF | TRBJ2-1 | TRBV11-2
CATGHNSPLHF | TRBJ1-6 | TRBV28
CASSWDTGELFF | TRBJ2-2 | TRBV2
CASSPGTVVNEQFF | TRBJ2-1 | TRBV5-4
CASSQGDTSHGYTF | TRBJ1-2 | TRBV3-1
CSARPTSGGANTGELFF | TRBJ2-2 | TRBV20-1
CGGTSERSPLHF | TRBJ1-6 | TRBV29-1
CASSLFTSGGAYNEQFF | TRBJ2-1 | TRBV27
CASSRTSGGLGSGELFF | TRBJ2-2 | TRBV7-9
CSASRGVGTDTQYF | TRBJ2-3 | TRBV20-1
CASSPTGSSYNEQFF | TRBJ2-1 | TRBV6-1
CSAILGNFVQYF | TRBJ2-4 | TRBV29-1
CATDGGYGYTF | TRBJ1-2 | TRBV27
CASSPPTDTQYF | TRBJ2-3 | TRBV7-9
CASSWGTSADTQYF | TRBJ2-3 | TRBV7-6
CASSQGTANSPLHF | TRBJ1-6 | TRBV3-1
CASRLAGRGNEQFF | TRBJ2-1 | TRBV11-2
CASSPDQGAYTEAFF | TRBJ1-1 | TRBV18
CASSWGQGVLGYTF | TRBJ1-2 | TRBV7-6
CASSLRQGQYEQYF | TRBJ2-7 | TRBV5-5
CASSYTSEETQYF | TRBJ2-5 | TRBV5-1
CASILGRGETQYF | TRBJ2-5 | TRBV12-3/TRBV12-4
CASSQDLAGGALGNTIYF | TRBJ1-3 | TRBV4-1
CASHDGRELAKNIQYF | TRBJ2-4 | TRBV28
CATSDTPGLSGANEQFF | TRBJ2-1 | TRBV24-1
CAISPGDRASPLHF | TRBJ1-6 | TRBV10-3
CASSQSTETQQYF | TRBJ2-7 | TRBV12-3/TRBV12-4
CASSSWAGYTF | TRBJ1-2 | TRBV28
CASSPGPNGNYGYTF | TRBJ1-2 | TRBV12-3/TRBV12-4
CATIGTANTEAFF | TRBJ1-1 | TRBV10-3
CSARGGYTF | TRBJ1-2 | TRBV20-1
CASSIARLAGGPTDTQYF | TRBJ2-3 | TRBV28
CASSLDAGLSYTF | TRBJ1-2 | TRBV28
CASSRGVANTGELFF | TRBJ2-2 | TRBV11-2
CASSLAELHEQYF | TRBJ2-7 | TRBV6-2/TRBV6-3
CASSLGGLAGGEQYF | TRBJ2-7 | TRBV7-6
CSATRGGRRLAKNIQYF | TRBJ2-4 | TRBV20-1
CAISLGPQGGSETQYF | TRBJ2-5 | TRBV5-1
CASSQEGTRRHNEQYF | TRBJ2-7 | TRBV4-2
CASSQDGAVLYEQYF | TRBJ2-7 | TRBV4-2
CASRRQGASQPQHF | TRBJ1-5 | TRBV12-3/TRBV12-4
CASSPAEGGETQYF | TRBJ2-5 | TRBV4-3
CASSMTGNQPQHF | TRBJ1-5 | TRBV19
CASSSDANYGYTF | TRBJ1-2 | TRBV10-2
CAISDYRSQETQYF | TRBJ2-5 | TRBV10-3
CASSADRGAQPQHF | TRBJ1-5 | TRBV18
CASSRGQGASGYTF | TRBJ1-2 | TRBV5-5
CASSFMAGGITGELFF | TRBJ2-2 | TRBV7-2
CASSLSPGGTGTQYF | TRBJ2-5 | TRBV11-1
CASSARGNTEAFF | TRBJ1-1 | TRBV6-5
CSARLQSSTDTQYF | TRBJ2-3 | TRBV20-1
CASSRGTSGSETQYF | TRBJ2-5 | TRBV4-2